This record concerns one T cell receptor (beta chain) sequence. Its antigen remains unidentified. This record belongs to a study of shared clonotypes between healthy human individuals. The study's findings and limits: Blood alone was sampled, and tissue repertoires likely differ. A few donors shared about 4.8% of their naive CD4 clonotypes.

Deletions cut 6 bases from V and 8 bases from J, with 19 bases between. CDR3 size: 15 residues. Germline CDR1 is MNHNY and CDR2 is SVGAGI (reference sequence). Only Caucasian adults living in Nashville, Tennessee served as donors. Assay used: immunoSEQ multiplex PCR; TCRdb lists only in-frame clones, some missing. The sample carries 980,000 or so clones, 60% to 85% recorded once. The J gene is TRBJ1-4, the V gene TRBV6-6; TRBD1 is a possible D gene (6 bases). What was sequenced was memory CD4+ T cells sorted from blood. Stated subset: CD45RA-negative fraction. The TCR comes from a man between 18 and 29 years old in good health. Written as DNA, the CDR3 is TGTGCCAGCAGCCAACGGGGGCAAAGAGGCGAAAAACTGTTTTTT. Translated: CASSQRGQRGEKLFF.